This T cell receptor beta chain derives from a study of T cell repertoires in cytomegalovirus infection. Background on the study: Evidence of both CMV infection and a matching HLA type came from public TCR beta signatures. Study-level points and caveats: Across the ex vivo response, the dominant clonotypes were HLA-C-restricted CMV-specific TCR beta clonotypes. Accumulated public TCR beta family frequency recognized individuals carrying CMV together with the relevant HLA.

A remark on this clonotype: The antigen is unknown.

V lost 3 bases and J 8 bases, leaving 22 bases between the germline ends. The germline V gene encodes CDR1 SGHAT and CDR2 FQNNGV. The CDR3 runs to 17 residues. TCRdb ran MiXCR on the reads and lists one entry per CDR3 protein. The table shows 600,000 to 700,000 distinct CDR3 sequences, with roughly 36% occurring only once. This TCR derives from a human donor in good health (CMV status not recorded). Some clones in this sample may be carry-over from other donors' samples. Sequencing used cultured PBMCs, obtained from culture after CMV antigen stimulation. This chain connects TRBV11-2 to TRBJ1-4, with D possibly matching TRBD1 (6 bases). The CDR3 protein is CASSFTNRRGLGEKLFF. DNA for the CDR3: TGTGCCAGCAGCTTTACTAATCGCAGGGGATTAGGAGAAAAACTGTTTTTT.